This T cell receptor (beta chain) was observed in a study of cytomegalovirus exposure and HLA in healthy donors. PCR used 60 Vbeta primers and 13 Jbeta primers. Original processing methods: The count from a later analysis was tens of millions of unique TCR beta chains, 9.5 million to 13 million of them shared. The method was immunoSEQ multiplex PCR; TCRdb's version includes in-frame clones alone and lacks a portion of them. V, J and clone size are those of that table, while D and trimming were read from the DNA. Of 95,000 to 100,000 clones in the sample, under 85% are singletons; the top ten hold roughly 2%. The length of the CDR3 is 15 residues. J lost 7 bases, V lost 6 bases, and 12 bases had no gene match. Germline CDR1 MNHEY, CDR2 SVGAGI.

The rearrangement uses TRBV6-5 and TRBJ1-2; 9 nucleotides agree with TRBD1. The sample taken for sequencing was PBMCs. This receptor was obtained from a man in his forties in good health and CMV-seronegative. The CDR3 is CASRPDRGLLGGYTF. CDR3 coding DNA: TGTGCCAGCAGACCGGACAGGGGCTTACTGGGTGGCTACACCTTC.